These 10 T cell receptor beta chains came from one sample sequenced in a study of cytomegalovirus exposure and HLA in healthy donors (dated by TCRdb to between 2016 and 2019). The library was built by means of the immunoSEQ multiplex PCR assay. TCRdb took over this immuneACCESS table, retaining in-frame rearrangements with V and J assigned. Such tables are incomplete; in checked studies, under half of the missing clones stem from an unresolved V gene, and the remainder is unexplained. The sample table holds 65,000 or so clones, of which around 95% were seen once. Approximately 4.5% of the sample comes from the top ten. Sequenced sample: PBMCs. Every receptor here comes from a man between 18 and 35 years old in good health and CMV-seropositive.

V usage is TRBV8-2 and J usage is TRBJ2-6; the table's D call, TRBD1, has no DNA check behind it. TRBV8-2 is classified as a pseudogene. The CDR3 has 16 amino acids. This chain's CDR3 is CGTSNRITKVGPRPDF. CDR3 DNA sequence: TGTGGCACAAGCAACAGGATAACAAAAGTCGGGCCACGTCCTGATTTC.

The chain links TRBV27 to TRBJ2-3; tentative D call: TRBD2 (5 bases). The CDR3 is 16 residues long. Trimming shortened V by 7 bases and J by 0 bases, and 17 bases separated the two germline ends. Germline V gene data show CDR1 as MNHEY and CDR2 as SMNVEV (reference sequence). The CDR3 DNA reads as TGTGCCAGCACCCCTCGGGGTTCACTGAGCACAGATACGCAGTATTTT. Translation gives CASTPRGSLSTDTQYF.

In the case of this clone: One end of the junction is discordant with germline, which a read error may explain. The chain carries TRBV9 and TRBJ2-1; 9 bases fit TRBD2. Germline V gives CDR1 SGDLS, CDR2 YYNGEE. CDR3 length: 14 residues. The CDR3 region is CASSVVQAGGRLVF. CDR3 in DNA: TGTGCCAGCAGCGTAGTTCAAGCGGGGGGCCGTTTGGTCTTC.

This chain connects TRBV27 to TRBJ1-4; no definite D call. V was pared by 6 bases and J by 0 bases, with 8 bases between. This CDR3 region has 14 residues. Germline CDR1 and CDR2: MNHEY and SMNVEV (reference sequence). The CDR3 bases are TGTGCCAGCAGCACAGATTCAACTAATGAAAAACTGTTTTTT. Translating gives CASSTDSTNEKLFF.

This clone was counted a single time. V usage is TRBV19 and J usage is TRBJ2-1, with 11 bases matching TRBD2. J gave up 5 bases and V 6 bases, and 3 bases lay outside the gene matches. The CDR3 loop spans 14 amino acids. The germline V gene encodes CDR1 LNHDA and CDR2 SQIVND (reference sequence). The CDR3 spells CASRTSGTHNEQFF. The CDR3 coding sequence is TGTGCCAGTAGGACTAGCGGGACCCACAATGAGCAGTTCTTC.

The CDR3 loop reads CASSRGGMLTGELFF. The CDR3 bases are TGTGCCAGCAGTAGGGGGGGAATGCTCACCGGGGAGCTGTTTTTT. The rearrangement uses TRBV2 and TRBJ2-2; D perhaps matches TRBD2 (7 bases). V was cut by 5 bases and J by 4 bases, with 14 bases left in between. CDR1 and CDR2 (germline): SNHLY, FYNNEI. This CDR3 spans 15 amino acids.

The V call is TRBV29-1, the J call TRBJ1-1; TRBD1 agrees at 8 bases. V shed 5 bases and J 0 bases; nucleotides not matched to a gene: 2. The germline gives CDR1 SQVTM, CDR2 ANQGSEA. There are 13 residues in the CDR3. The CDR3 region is CSVTGGVNTEAFF. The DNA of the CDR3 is TGCAGCGTTACAGGGGGAGTGAACACTGAAGCTTTCTTT.

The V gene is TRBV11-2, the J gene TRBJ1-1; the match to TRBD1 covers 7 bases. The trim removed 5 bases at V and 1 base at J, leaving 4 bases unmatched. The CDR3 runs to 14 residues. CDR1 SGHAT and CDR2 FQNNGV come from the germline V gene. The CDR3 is CASSGGQKNTEAFF. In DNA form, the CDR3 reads TGTGCCAGCAGCGGGGGACAGAAGAACACTGAAGCTTTCTTT.

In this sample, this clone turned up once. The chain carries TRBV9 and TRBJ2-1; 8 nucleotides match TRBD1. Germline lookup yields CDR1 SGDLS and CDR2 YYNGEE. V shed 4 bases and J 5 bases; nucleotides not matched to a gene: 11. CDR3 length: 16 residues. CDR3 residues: CASSPLPGGLNNEQFF. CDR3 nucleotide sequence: TGTGCCAGCAGCCCTCTTCCAGGGGGCCTCAACAATGAGCAGTTCTTC.

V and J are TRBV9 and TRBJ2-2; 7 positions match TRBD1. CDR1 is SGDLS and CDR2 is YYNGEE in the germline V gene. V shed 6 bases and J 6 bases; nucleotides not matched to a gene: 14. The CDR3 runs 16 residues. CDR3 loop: CASTLTYRQGAGELFF. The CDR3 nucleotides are TGTGCCAGCACCCTTACCTATAGACAGGGCGCCGGGGAGCTGTTTTTT.